This is a list of T cell receptor beta chains from one sample in a study of shared clonotypes between healthy human individuals. TCRdb's table, derived via immunoSEQ multiplex PCR, lists solely in-frame clones and lacks some. Of 190,000 or so clones in the sample, 90% to 95% were seen once. The sample consisted of naive CD4+ T cells sorted from blood. All receptors come from a young woman in good health. The CDR3 runs from the conserved cysteine through the conserved F or W. A D gene is named only where the DNA matches it firmly. Clone size is shown for a subset of rows, as once, few, many or a class of expanded clone.

clone size: once
V gene: TRBV6-1
D gene: TRBD1
J gene: TRBJ1-5
CDR3 protein: CASSARRDRYQPQHF
CDR3 DNA: TGTGCCAGCAGTGCCCGACGGGACAGATATCAGCCCCAGCATTTT

clone size: -
V gene: TRBV30
D gene: -
J gene: TRBJ1-3
CDR3 protein: CASLLSSGNTIYF
CDR3 DNA: TGTGCCTCCCTACTAAGCTCTGGAAACACCATATATTTT

clone size: -
V gene: TRBV7-6
D gene: -
J gene: TRBJ2-7
CDR3 protein: CASSFDPTEQYF
CDR3 DNA: TGTGCCAGCAGCTTTGACCCGACCGAGCAGTACTTC

clone size: -
V gene: TRBV6-5
D gene: TRBD1
J gene: TRBJ2-7
CDR3 protein: CASSPGTENLYEQYF
CDR3 DNA: TGTGCCAGCAGTCCCGGGACAGAGAATCTGTACGAGCAGTACTTC

clone size: -
V gene: TRBV18
D gene: -
J gene: TRBJ2-7
CDR3 protein: CASSPWESRVYEQYF
CDR3 DNA: TGTGCCAGCTCACCGTGGGAATCCAGGGTCTACGAGCAGTACTTC

clone size: -
V gene: TRBV20-1
D gene: -
J gene: TRBJ1-1
CDR3 protein: CSGGGEAFF
CDR3 DNA: TGCAGTGGAGGTGGTGAAGCTTTCTTT

clone size: -
V gene: TRBV2
D gene: TRBD2
J gene: TRBJ2-3
CDR3 protein: CASQRESDTQYF
CDR3 DNA: TGTGCCAGCCAGCGGGAGTCAGATACGCAGTATTTT

clone size: -
V gene: TRBV5-1
D gene: TRBD1
J gene: TRBJ2-6
CDR3 protein: CASSRSLLGQASYGANVLTF
CDR3 DNA: TGCGCCAGCAGTCGCTCTCTTTTAGGACAGGCTTCTTACGGGGCCAACGTCCTGACTTTC

clone size: once
V gene: TRBV4-2
D gene: TRBD1
J gene: TRBJ2-7
CDR3 protein: CASSSKQGASYEQYF
CDR3 DNA: TGTGCCAGCAGCTCGAAACAGGGGGCGTCCTACGAGCAGTACTTC

clone size: -
V gene: TRBV29-1
D gene: TRBD2
J gene: TRBJ2-3
CDR3 protein: CSVPEREGRTDTQYF
CDR3 DNA: TGCAGCGTGCCTGAGCGGGAGGGGAGGACAGATACGCAGTATTTT

clone size: -
V gene: TRBV5-1
D gene: TRBD1
J gene: TRBJ2-7
CDR3 protein: CASSVRTGHSSYEQYF
CDR3 DNA: TGCGCCAGCAGCGTTAGGACAGGGCATAGCTCCTACGAGCAGTACTTC

clone size: -
V gene: TRBV18
D gene: TRBD2
J gene: TRBJ2-7
CDR3 protein: CASSRGLAESYEQYF
CDR3 DNA: TGTGCCAGCTCACGAGGACTAGCGGAGTCCTACGAGCAGTACTTC

clone size: -
V gene: TRBV19
D gene: -
J gene: TRBJ1-5
CDR3 protein: CASSILGERGNQPQHF
CDR3 DNA: TGTGCCAGTAGTATACTGGGGGAAAGGGGCAATCAGCCCCAGCATTTT

clone size: -
V gene: TRBV19
D gene: -
J gene: TRBJ2-7
CDR3 protein: CASSIVGTGSYEQYF
CDR3 DNA: TGTGCCAGTAGTATAGTGGGGACGGGCTCCTACGAGCAGTACTTC

clone size: -
V gene: TRBV18
D gene: -
J gene: TRBJ2-3
CDR3 protein: CASSPSLRRDTDTQYF
CDR3 DNA: TGTGCCAGCTCACCATCGCTACGGAGAGACACAGATACGCAGTATTTT

clone size: -
V gene: TRBV4-1
D gene: -
J gene: TRBJ2-7
CDR3 protein: CTSSQGGPYEQYF
CDR3 DNA: TGCACCAGCAGCCAGGGGGGCCCCTACGAGCAGTACTTC

clone size: -
V gene: TRBV2
D gene: -
J gene: TRBJ2-1
CDR3 protein: CASSEVPPNDNEQFF
CDR3 DNA: TGTGCCAGCAGTGAGGTTCCGCCTAACGACAATGAGCAGTTCTTC

clone size: -
V gene: TRBV6-5
D gene: -
J gene: TRBJ2-7
CDR3 protein: CASSQAGTSYEQYF
CDR3 DNA: TGTGCCAGCAGCCAAGCCGGGACATCCTACGAGCAGTACTTC

clone size: -
V gene: TRBV5-1
D gene: -
J gene: TRBJ1-3
CDR3 protein: CASSLVPDSGNTIYF
CDR3 DNA: TGCGCCAGCAGCTTGGTGCCAGACTCTGGAAACACCATATATTTT

clone size: -
V gene: TRBV19
D gene: TRBD1
J gene: TRBJ2-7
CDR3 protein: CASSRPGQGSEQYF
CDR3 DNA: TGTGCCAGTAGTCGACCGGGACAGGGATCCGAGCAGTACTTC

clone size: -
V gene: TRBV19
D gene: TRBD1
J gene: TRBJ1-1
CDR3 protein: CASSMAGGRGNTEAFF
CDR3 DNA: TGTGCCAGTAGTATGGCAGGGGGGAGAGGGAACACTGAAGCTTTCTTT

clone size: -
V gene: TRBV5-4
D gene: TRBD1
J gene: TRBJ2-1
CDR3 protein: CASSSDRLGNEQFF
CDR3 DNA: TGTGCCAGCAGCTCGGACAGGCTAGGCAATGAGCAGTTCTTC

clone size: -
V gene: TRBV18
D gene: -
J gene: TRBJ1-1
CDR3 protein: CASSPSRGGESTEAFF
CDR3 DNA: TGTGCCAGCTCACCGTCGAGGGGAGGGGAGAGCACTGAAGCTTTCTTT

clone size: -
V gene: TRBV15
D gene: -
J gene: TRBJ2-3
CDR3 protein: CATSRGGGTDGGDTQYF
CDR3 DNA: TGTGCCACCAGCAGAGGGGGCGGGACTGATGGGGGAGATACGCAGTATTTT

clone size: few
V gene: TRBV28
D gene: -
J gene: TRBJ2-7
CDR3 protein: CASSLNGYEQYF
CDR3 DNA: TGTGCCAGCAGTCTTAATGGCTACGAGCAGTACTTC

clone size: once
V gene: TRBV5-1
D gene: -
J gene: TRBJ2-7
CDR3 protein: CASIPPGPPGYEQYF
CDR3 DNA: TGCGCCAGCATCCCGCCCGGACCTCCGGGGTACGAGCAGTACTTC

clone size: once
V gene: TRBV5-4
D gene: -
J gene: TRBJ2-7
CDR3 protein: CASSIFSYEQYF
CDR3 DNA: TGTGCCAGCAGCATCTTCTCCTACGAGCAGTACTTC

clone size: -
V gene: TRBV7-8
D gene: TRBD2
J gene: TRBJ2-7
CDR3 protein: CASSYRLAELGDYEQYF
CDR3 DNA: TGTGCCAGCAGCTATCGACTAGCGGAACTTGGAGACTACGAGCAGTACTTC

clone size: -
V gene: TRBV11-2
D gene: -
J gene: TRBJ1-1
CDR3 protein: CASRSQVEAFF
CDR3 DNA: TGTGCCAGCAGATCTCAGGTGGAAGCTTTCTTT

clone size: -
V gene: TRBV19
D gene: TRBD2
J gene: TRBJ2-7
CDR3 protein: CASSIRPSGSYEQYF
CDR3 DNA: TGTGCCAGTAGTATCAGGCCTAGCGGAAGCTACGAGCAGTACTTC

clone size: -
V gene: TRBV7-3
D gene: -
J gene: TRBJ2-7
CDR3 protein: CASSFNGGEQYF
CDR3 DNA: TGTGCCAGCAGCTTTAACGGAGGCGAGCAGTACTTC

clone size: once
V gene: TRBV2
D gene: -
J gene: TRBJ2-7
CDR3 protein: CASNIGWEQYF
CDR3 DNA: TGTGCCAGCAATATAGGTTGGGAGCAGTACTTC

clone size: -
V gene: TRBV7-9
D gene: TRBD1
J gene: TRBJ1-2
CDR3 protein: CASSLRQGGTNYGYTF
CDR3 DNA: TGTGCCAGCAGCTTACGACAGGGGGGGACTAACTATGGCTACACCTTC

clone size: -
V gene: TRBV11-2
D gene: TRBD2
J gene: TRBJ2-1
CDR3 protein: CASSARLAGVGNEQFF
CDR3 DNA: TGTGCCAGCAGCGCCCGGTTAGCGGGAGTCGGGAATGAGCAGTTCTTC

clone size: -
V gene: TRBV19
D gene: -
J gene: TRBJ1-5
CDR3 protein: CASSTGGGGNQPQHF
CDR3 DNA: TGTGCCAGTAGCACAGGAGGGGGTGGCAATCAGCCCCAGCATTTT

clone size: once
V gene: TRBV6-5
D gene: -
J gene: TRBJ1-1
CDR3 protein: CASSYEGNTEAFF
CDR3 DNA: TGTGCCAGCAGTTACGAAGGAAACACTGAAGCTTTCTTT

clone size: -
V gene: TRBV19
D gene: TRBD1
J gene: TRBJ1-5
CDR3 protein: CASRLGTDNQPQHF
CDR3 DNA: TGTGCCAGTAGATTGGGGACAGATAATCAGCCCCAGCATTTT

clone size: few
V gene: TRBV9
D gene: -
J gene: TRBJ1-5
CDR3 protein: CASSVDGRSPPQHF
CDR3 DNA: TGTGCCAGCAGCGTAGACGGGCGCAGTCCGCCCCAGCATTTT

clone size: -
V gene: TRBV5-1
D gene: -
J gene: TRBJ2-7
CDR3 protein: CASSPGDGIAYEQYF
CDR3 DNA: TGCGCCAGCAGCCCAGGAGACGGGATTGCCTACGAGCAGTACTTC

clone size: -
V gene: TRBV28
D gene: TRBD2
J gene: TRBJ2-2
CDR3 protein: CASSKTGTRGGSGELFF
CDR3 DNA: TGTGCCAGCAGTAAGACCGGGACTAGAGGAGGAAGTGGGGAGCTGTTTTTT

clone size: -
V gene: TRBV7-2
D gene: -
J gene: TRBJ2-3
CDR3 protein: CASSTRGPDTQYF
CDR3 DNA: TGTGCCAGCAGCACCAGGGGTCCAGATACGCAGTATTTT

clone size: -
V gene: TRBV5-5
D gene: TRBD1
J gene: TRBJ2-7
CDR3 protein: CASSHPDRGHYEQYF
CDR3 DNA: TGTGCCAGCAGCCACCCGGACAGGGGGCATTACGAGCAGTACTTC

clone size: -
V gene: TRBV7-2
D gene: -
J gene: TRBJ1-2
CDR3 protein: CASSLGLGRMDYGYTF
CDR3 DNA: TGTGCCAGCAGCTTAGGGCTGGGGAGGATGGACTATGGCTACACCTTC

clone size: -
V gene: TRBV29-1
D gene: -
J gene: TRBJ1-2
CDR3 protein: CSAGDYGYTF
CDR3 DNA: TGCAGCGCAGGGGACTATGGCTACACCTTC

clone size: -
V gene: TRBV7-9
D gene: -
J gene: TRBJ1-1
CDR3 protein: CASSPGAWVQNTEAFF
CDR3 DNA: TGTGCCAGCAGCCCAGGGGCGTGGGTCCAGAACACTGAAGCTTTCTTT

clone size: -
V gene: TRBV11-2
D gene: TRBD2
J gene: TRBJ2-7
CDR3 protein: CASSPLAGGTYEQYF
CDR3 DNA: TGTGCCAGCAGCCCCTTGGCGGGGGGGACCTACGAGCAGTACTTC

clone size: -
V gene: TRBV7-3
D gene: TRBD1
J gene: TRBJ1-6
CDR3 protein: CASRSGTGNSPLHF
CDR3 DNA: TGTGCCAGCAGGTCCGGGACAGGGAATTCACCCCTCCACTTT

clone size: few
V gene: TRBV4-2
D gene: TRBD2
J gene: TRBJ2-7
CDR3 protein: CASSRSLGLAAYEQYF
CDR3 DNA: TGTGCCAGCAGCCGATCTTTAGGACTAGCGGCCTACGAGCAGTACTTC

clone size: -
V gene: TRBV28
D gene: -
J gene: TRBJ1-6
CDR3 protein: CASRIPGRRDSPLHF
CDR3 DNA: TGTGCCAGCAGAATTCCGGGGAGGCGTGATTCACCCCTCCACTTT

clone size: -
V gene: TRBV15
D gene: -
J gene: TRBJ1-5
CDR3 protein: CATSRDQGNSGSQHF
CDR3 DNA: TGTGCCACCAGCAGAGATCAGGGCAACAGCGGGTCCCAGCATTTT